The rows below give T cell receptor beta chains drawn from one sample of a study of CD8+ T cells in alopecia areata. Some clones are missing from TCRdb's copy, which holds only in-frame ones; the method was immunoSEQ multiplex PCR. The top ten hold about 1.3% of the sample, which has hundreds of thousands of clones, around two thirds seen once. Material: CD4+ T cells sorted from blood, obtained at week 0. Receptor source: a human donor with alopecia areata. Each CDR3 is given with its conserved first and last residue. A D gene is named only where the DNA matches it firmly. Clone size, where shown, is once, few, many, or a class for clones that have expanded.

d_gene: TRBD1
j_gene: TRBJ2-7
abundance: few
v_gene: TRBV29-1
CDR3aa: CSVPGTGIYEQYF
CDR3nt: TGCAGCGTTCCCGGGACAGGGATCTACGAGCAGTACTTC

d_gene: .
j_gene: TRBJ2-7
abundance: few
v_gene: TRBV29-1
CDR3aa: CSVVSSLRYEQYF
CDR3nt: TGCAGCGTTGTCTCTTCTCTCCGCTACGAGCAGTACTTC

d_gene: .
j_gene: TRBJ2-3
abundance: few
v_gene: TRBV11-2
CDR3aa: CASSLEADTQYF
CDR3nt: TGTGCCAGCAGCTTAGAGGCAGATACGCAGTATTTT

d_gene: TRBD1
j_gene: TRBJ1-4
abundance: .
v_gene: TRBV2
CDR3aa: CASRQGINEKLFF
CDR3nt: TGTGCCAGCAGACAGGGGATCAATGAAAAACTGTTTTTT

d_gene: TRBD1
j_gene: TRBJ2-2
abundance: few
v_gene: TRBV10-3
CDR3aa: CAISEIGGANTGELFF
CDR3nt: TGTGCCATCAGTGAGATAGGGGGCGCGAACACCGGGGAGCTGTTTTTT

d_gene: .
j_gene: TRBJ1-1
abundance: .
v_gene: TRBV29-1
CDR3aa: CSVDSMATMNTEAFF
CDR3nt: TGCAGCGTTGACAGCATGGCCACAATGAACACTGAAGCTTTCTTT

d_gene: .
j_gene: TRBJ2-7
abundance: .
v_gene: TRBV6-1
CDR3aa: CASRARFYEQYF
CDR3nt: TGTGCCAGCAGAGCCCGGTTCTACGAGCAGTACTTC

d_gene: TRBD1
j_gene: TRBJ1-5
abundance: .
v_gene: TRBV4-1
CDR3aa: CASSQGQGGQPQHF
CDR3nt: TGCGCCAGCAGCCAAGGACAGGGTGGGCAGCCCCAGCATTTT

d_gene: .
j_gene: TRBJ2-3
abundance: .
v_gene: TRBV30
CDR3aa: CAWSVMGDTQYF
CDR3nt: TGTGCCTGGAGTGTAATGGGGGATACGCAGTATTTT

d_gene: .
j_gene: TRBJ1-1
abundance: .
v_gene: TRBV2
CDR3aa: CASRAGRWDTEAFF
CDR3nt: TGTGCCAGCAGGGCGGGGAGGTGGGACACTGAAGCTTTCTTT

d_gene: TRBD2
j_gene: TRBJ2-7
abundance: .
v_gene: TRBV2
CDR3aa: CASSEKTSGGSLTYEQYF
CDR3nt: TGTGCCAGCAGTGAAAAAACTAGCGGGGGGAGCCTAACCTACGAGCAGTACTTC

d_gene: .
j_gene: TRBJ2-3
abundance: once
v_gene: TRBV15
CDR3aa: CATSKDRLSSTDTQYF
CDR3nt: TGTGCCACCAGCAAAGACAGGTTAAGTAGCACAGATACGCAGTATTTT

d_gene: TRBD2
j_gene: TRBJ2-5
abundance: .
v_gene: TRBV29-1
CDR3aa: CSVLTSGGPQETQYF
CDR3nt: TGCAGCGTCTTGACTAGCGGGGGGCCACAAGAGACCCAGTACTTC

d_gene: .
j_gene: TRBJ1-2
abundance: .
v_gene: TRBV29-1
CDR3aa: CSVAEGNYGYTF
CDR3nt: TGCAGCGTTGCCGAGGGAAACTATGGCTACACCTTC

d_gene: .
j_gene: TRBJ1-1
abundance: .
v_gene: TRBV4-2
CDR3aa: CASSQDLDQNTEAFF
CDR3nt: TGTGCCAGCAGCCAAGATTTGGACCAGAACACTGAAGCTTTCTTT

d_gene: .
j_gene: TRBJ2-7
abundance: few
v_gene: TRBV29-1
CDR3aa: CSVEDQGTYEQYF
CDR3nt: TGCAGCGTTGAAGACCAGGGGACCTACGAGCAGTACTTC

d_gene: .
j_gene: TRBJ2-5
abundance: .
v_gene: TRBV5-1
CDR3aa: CASSSLRETQYF
CDR3nt: TGCGCCAGCAGTTCGCTCAGAGAGACCCAGTACTTC

d_gene: TRBD1
j_gene: TRBJ1-4
abundance: .
v_gene: TRBV6-5
CDR3aa: CASSYDREGEKLFF
CDR3nt: TGTGCCAGCAGTTACGACAGGGAGGGAGAAAAACTGTTTTTT

d_gene: TRBD1
j_gene: TRBJ2-3
abundance: .
v_gene: TRBV6-5
CDR3aa: CASRDRGRPDTQYF
CDR3nt: TGTGCCAGCAGGGACAGGGGTCGCCCAGATACGCAGTATTTT

d_gene: TRBD2
j_gene: TRBJ2-5
abundance: .
v_gene: TRBV29-1
CDR3aa: CSVRGGSETQYF
CDR3nt: TGCAGCGTCCGGGGAGGGAGCGAGACCCAGTACTTC

d_gene: TRBD1
j_gene: TRBJ1-2
abundance: few
v_gene: TRBV25-1
CDR3aa: CASSGTGGNYGYTF
CDR3nt: TGTGCCAGCAGTGGAACAGGGGGCAACTATGGCTACACCTTC

d_gene: .
j_gene: TRBJ1-1
abundance: .
v_gene: TRBV5-1
CDR3aa: CASSTANTEAFF
CDR3nt: TGCGCCAGCTCTACAGCGAACACTGAAGCTTTCTTT

d_gene: TRBD2
j_gene: TRBJ2-3
abundance: .
v_gene: TRBV4-2
CDR3aa: CASSQQLAGGIDTQYF
CDR3nt: TGTGCCAGCAGCCAACAGTTAGCGGGGGGCATAGATACGCAGTATTTT

d_gene: .
j_gene: TRBJ1-5
abundance: .
v_gene: TRBV9
CDR3aa: CASSVGNRDQPQHF
CDR3nt: TGTGCCAGCAGCGTAGGAAACAGGGACCAGCCCCAGCATTTT

d_gene: TRBD2
j_gene: TRBJ2-3
abundance: .
v_gene: TRBV4-1
CDR3aa: CASSQEGLVPDTQYF
CDR3nt: TGCGCCAGCAGCCAAGAGGGACTAGTGCCAGATACGCAGTATTTT

d_gene: .
j_gene: TRBJ2-7
abundance: .
v_gene: TRBV25-1
CDR3aa: CASSERSAYEQYF
CDR3nt: TGTGCCAGCAGTGAAAGGAGCGCCTACGAGCAGTACTTC

d_gene: .
j_gene: TRBJ2-6
abundance: .
v_gene: TRBV29-1
CDR3aa: CSVEVDSGANVLTF
CDR3nt: TGCAGCGTAGAGGTCGACTCTGGGGCCAACGTCCTGACTTTC

d_gene: TRBD2
j_gene: TRBJ2-3
abundance: .
v_gene: TRBV29-1
CDR3aa: CSVQPSGATDTQYF
CDR3nt: TGCAGCGTACAACCTAGCGGGGCCACAGATACGCAGTATTTT

d_gene: .
j_gene: TRBJ1-1
abundance: .
v_gene: TRBV9
CDR3aa: CASRPSGTPNTEAFF
CDR3nt: TGTGCCAGCAGACCCTCCGGGACACCGAACACTGAAGCTTTCTTT

d_gene: TRBD2
j_gene: TRBJ2-7
abundance: .
v_gene: TRBV25-1
CDR3aa: CASSTGTQRGEQYF
CDR3nt: TGTGCCAGCAGTACCGGGACCCAGCGGGGCGAGCAGTACTTC

d_gene: .
j_gene: TRBJ2-2
abundance: .
v_gene: TRBV29-1
CDR3aa: CSVTQRGGGTGELFF
CDR3nt: TGCAGCGTCACACAGAGGGGTGGCGGGACCGGGGAGCTGTTTTTT

d_gene: TRBD2
j_gene: TRBJ2-1
abundance: .
v_gene: TRBV5-6
CDR3aa: CASSLPSVAGGRDEQFF
CDR3nt: TGTGCCAGCAGCTTGCCGTCCGTAGCGGGGGGGCGCGATGAGCAGTTCTTC

d_gene: .
j_gene: TRBJ2-5
abundance: .
v_gene: TRBV6-1
CDR3aa: CASRLDLKETQYF
CDR3nt: TGTGCCAGCAGACTGGACTTAAAAGAGACCCAGTACTTC

d_gene: .
j_gene: TRBJ1-1
abundance: few
v_gene: TRBV4-3
CDR3aa: CASSQASSEGGAFF
CDR3nt: TGCGCCAGCAGCCAAGCCAGCTCAGAGGGGGGAGCTTTCTTT

d_gene: TRBD1
j_gene: TRBJ1-2
abundance: .
v_gene: TRBV5-4
CDR3aa: CASSSPGQGINYGYTF
CDR3nt: TGTGCCAGCAGCTCCCCGGGACAGGGAATCAACTATGGCTACACCTTC

d_gene: TRBD2
j_gene: TRBJ2-1
abundance: .
v_gene: TRBV29-1
CDR3aa: CSVGTSGGPGEQFF
CDR3nt: TGCAGCGTAGGGACTAGCGGGGGGCCCGGGGAGCAGTTCTTC

d_gene: .
j_gene: TRBJ2-7
abundance: few
v_gene: TRBV29-1
CDR3aa: CSVEEGRGEQYF
CDR3nt: TGCAGCGTTGAAGAGGGGCGAGGGGAGCAGTACTTC

d_gene: .
j_gene: TRBJ1-5
abundance: .
v_gene: TRBV18
CDR3aa: CASSPNSNQPQHF
CDR3nt: TGTGCCAGCTCACCAAATAGCAATCAGCCCCAGCATTTT

d_gene: TRBD2
j_gene: TRBJ2-4
abundance: .
v_gene: TRBV9
CDR3aa: CASSVPQAGGAKNIQYF
CDR3nt: TGTGCCAGCAGCGTACCCCAAGCGGGGGGAGCCAAAAACATTCAGTACTTC

d_gene: TRBD2
j_gene: TRBJ2-5
abundance: .
v_gene: TRBV29-1
CDR3aa: CSDSRGGPETQYF
CDR3nt: TGCAGCGACTCCCGCGGGGGGCCGGAGACCCAGTACTTC

d_gene: .
j_gene: TRBJ2-2
abundance: .
v_gene: TRBV6-5
CDR3aa: CASRRGQTGELFF
CDR3nt: TGTGCCAGCAGACGAGGACAGACCGGGGAGCTGTTTTTT

d_gene: .
j_gene: TRBJ2-5
abundance: .
v_gene: TRBV30
CDR3aa: CAWSFAWGETQYF
CDR3nt: TGTGCCTGGAGTTTCGCCTGGGGTGAGACCCAGTACTTC

d_gene: .
j_gene: TRBJ2-5
abundance: few
v_gene: TRBV29-1
CDR3aa: CSVQDFGGQETQYF
CDR3nt: TGCAGCGTGCAGGACTTCGGGGGACAAGAGACCCAGTACTTC

d_gene: .
j_gene: TRBJ1-2
abundance: few
v_gene: TRBV5-4
CDR3aa: CASSSSRVLEGYTF
CDR3nt: TGTGCCAGCAGCAGCTCGAGGGTTTTAGAGGGCTACACCTTC

d_gene: .
j_gene: TRBJ2-2
abundance: .
v_gene: TRBV19
CDR3aa: CASSISKAGELFF
CDR3nt: TGTGCCAGTAGTATTTCAAAGGCCGGGGAGCTGTTTTTT